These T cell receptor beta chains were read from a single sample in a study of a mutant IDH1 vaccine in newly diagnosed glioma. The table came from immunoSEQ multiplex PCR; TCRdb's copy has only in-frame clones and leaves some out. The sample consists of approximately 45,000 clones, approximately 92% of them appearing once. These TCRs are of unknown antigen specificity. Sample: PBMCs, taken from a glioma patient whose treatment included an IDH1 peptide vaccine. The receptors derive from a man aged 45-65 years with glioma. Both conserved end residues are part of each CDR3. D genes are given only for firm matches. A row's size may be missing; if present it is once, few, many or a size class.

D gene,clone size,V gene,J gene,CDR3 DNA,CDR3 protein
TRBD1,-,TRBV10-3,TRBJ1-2,TGTGCCATCAGATCGGACAGGGGGATGAATGGCTACACCTTC,CAIRSDRGMNGYTF
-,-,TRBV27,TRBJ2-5,TGTGCCAGCAGTTTCCTCGACCCTCAGGGGACCCAGTACTTC,CASSFLDPQGTQYF
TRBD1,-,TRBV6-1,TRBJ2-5,TGTGCCAGCACCCAGACAGGGGGCCTTTTGGAGACCCAGTACTTC,CASTQTGGLLETQYF
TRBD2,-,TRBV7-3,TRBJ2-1,TGTGCCAGCAGCGCCCAGGCTAGGGCGGGGGGGAATGAGCAGTTCTTC,CASSAQARAGGNEQFF
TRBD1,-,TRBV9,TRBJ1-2,TGTGCCAGCAGCCTCGAACAGGGGGCGGACTATGGCTACACCTTC,CASSLEQGADYGYTF
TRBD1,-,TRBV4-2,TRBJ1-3,TGTGCCAGCAGCCAAGCCGGGACAGGGGTAAACACCATATATTTT,CASSQAGTGVNTIYF
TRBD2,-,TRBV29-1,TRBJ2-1,TGCAGCGTTGAGGGGCGGGGGTCTTACAATGAGCAGTTCTTC,CSVEGRGSYNEQFF
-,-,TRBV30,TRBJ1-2,TGTGCCTGGACCCCAGGGGTTAACTATGGCTACACCTTC,CAWTPGVNYGYTF
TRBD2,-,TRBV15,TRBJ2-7,TGTGCCACCAGCTTCCCAGGGGCTAGCGGGCCCCGCTCCTACGAGCAGTACTTC,CATSFPGASGPRSYEQYF
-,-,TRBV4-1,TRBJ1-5,TGCGCCAGCAGCCACGGGTCAAGCAATCAGCCCCAGCATTTT,CASSHGSSNQPQHF
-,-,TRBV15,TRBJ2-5,TGTGCCACCAGCAGGACCCTCGGCGCGGGCCAAGAGACCCAGTACTTC,CATSRTLGAGQETQYF
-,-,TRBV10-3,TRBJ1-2,TGTGCCATCAAATCGGACAGCCGATCTTCCTATGGCTACACCTTC,CAIKSDSRSSYGYTF
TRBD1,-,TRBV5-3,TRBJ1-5,TGTGCCAGAAGACGGGGACAGGGGAATCAGCCCCAGCATTTT,CARRRGQGNQPQHF
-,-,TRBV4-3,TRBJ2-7,TGCGCCAGCAGCCAAGATAGGCTCGGCGGTGCCTACGAGCAGTACTTC,CASSQDRLGGAYEQYF
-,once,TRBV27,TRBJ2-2,TGTGCCAGCAGTTTATGGTACATCGACACCGGGGAGCTGTTTTTT,CASSLWYIDTGELFF
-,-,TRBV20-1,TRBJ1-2,TGCAGTGCTTTAGGGAACTATGGCTACACCTTC,CSALGNYGYTF
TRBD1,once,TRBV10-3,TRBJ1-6,TGTGCCATCAGTGAGTCAGGATGGGGACAGTATAATTCACCCCTCCACTTT,CAISESGWGQYNSPLHF
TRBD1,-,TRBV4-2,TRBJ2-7,TGTGCCAGCAGCCAGGGACAGGGGGACTACGAGCAGTACTTC,CASSQGQGDYEQYF
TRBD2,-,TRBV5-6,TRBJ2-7,TGTGCCAGCAGCGTCGGGACTAGCGGGGGCGAGTACTTC,CASSVGTSGGEYF
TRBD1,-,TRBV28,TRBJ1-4,TGTGCCAGCAGACCACGGACAGGGGGCAATGAAAAACTGTTTTTT,CASRPRTGGNEKLFF
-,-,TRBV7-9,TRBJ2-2,TGTGCCAGCAGCTTAGCCGGAAAGGGGTCAAAAACGAACACCGGGGAGCTGTTTTTT,CASSLAGKGSKTNTGELFF
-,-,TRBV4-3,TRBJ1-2,TGCGCCAGCAGCCCGGAAACAGGGTACATCAAATTTGGCTACACCTTC,CASSPETGYIKFGYTF
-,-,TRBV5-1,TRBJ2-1,TGCGCCAGCAGCCCACAGGGTAACTCCTACAATGAGCAGTTCTTC,CASSPQGNSYNEQFF
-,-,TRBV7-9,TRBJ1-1,TGTGCCAGCAGCTTAGTTGCAGTGAACACTGAAGCTTTCTTT,CASSLVAVNTEAFF
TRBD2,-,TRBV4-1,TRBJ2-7,TGCGCCAGCAGCCTGGCGGGAGGAACGCCCTACGAGCAGTACTTC,CASSLAGGTPYEQYF
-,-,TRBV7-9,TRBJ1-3,TGTGCCAGCAGTCTAAGTGGGATCTCTGGAAACACCATATATTTT,CASSLSGISGNTIYF
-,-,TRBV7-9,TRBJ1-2,TGTGCCAGCAGCGGGGGACGCCGCTATGGCTACACCTTC,CASSGGRRYGYTF
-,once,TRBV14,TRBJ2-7,TGTGCCAGCAGCCCCCGTGGCGGTGGGCAGTACTTC,CASSPRGGGQYF
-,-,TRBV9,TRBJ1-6,TGTGCCAGCAGCGTTCAACACACGAGCTCCTATAATTCACCCCTCCACTTT,CASSVQHTSSYNSPLHF
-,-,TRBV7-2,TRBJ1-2,TGTGCCAGCAGCTTAGTCGCCCTTAAGGGATACTATGGCTACACCTTC,CASSLVALKGYYGYTF
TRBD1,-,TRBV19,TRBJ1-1,TGTGCCAGTAGTAGGACAGGAAGCCTCCCTGAAGCTTTCTTT,CASSRTGSLPEAFF
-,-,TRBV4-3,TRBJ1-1,TGCGCCAGCAGCCAAGAAGGACGGACGAACACTGAAGCTTTCTTT,CASSQEGRTNTEAFF
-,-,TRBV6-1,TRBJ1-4,TGTGCCAGCAGTTCAAGGACACCAGAAAAACTGTTTTTT,CASSSRTPEKLFF
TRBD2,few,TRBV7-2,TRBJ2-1,TGTGCCAGCAGCTTTTCTAGCGGGAGCCACAATGAGCAGTTCTTC,CASSFSSGSHNEQFF
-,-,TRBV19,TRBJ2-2,TGTGCCAGTAGTCCGCCATACACCGGGGAGCTGTTTTTT,CASSPPYTGELFF
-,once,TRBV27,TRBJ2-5,TGTGCCAGCAGTAGTCGTTTCGAGGTCCAAGAGACCCAGTACTTC,CASSSRFEVQETQYF
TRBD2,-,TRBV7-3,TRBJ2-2,TGTGCCAGCAGCTTGACCGGGACTAGCACTACCGGGGAGCTGTTTTTT,CASSLTGTSTTGELFF
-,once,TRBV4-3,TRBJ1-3,TGCGCCAGCAGCCAAGATCAGCCTGGGTCTGGAAACACCATATATTTT,CASSQDQPGSGNTIYF
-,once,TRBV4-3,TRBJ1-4,TGCGCCAGCAGCGGGGCCACCGGAAGGGAAAAACTGTTTTTT,CASSGATGREKLFF
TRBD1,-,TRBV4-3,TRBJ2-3,TGCGCCAGCAGCCCGGGACAGGGGGCAGGAGATACGCAGTATTTT,CASSPGQGAGDTQYF
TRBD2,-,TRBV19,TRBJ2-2,TGTGCCAGTAGCTTGAGCGGGGGGTACACCGGGGAGCTGTTTTTT,CASSLSGGYTGELFF
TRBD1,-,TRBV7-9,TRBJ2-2,TGTGCCAGCAGCTATACCGGGACAGGGAACGGGGAGCTGTTTTTT,CASSYTGTGNGELFF
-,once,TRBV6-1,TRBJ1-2,TGTGCCAGCAGTGCGGGACAATCAGGGAGCTATGGCTACACCTTC,CASSAGQSGSYGYTF